In this sample, the clone carrying this T cell receptor beta chain turned up many times. Its antigen is currently unknown. The blood sample predates any ophthalmopathy symptoms, coming from first hyperthyroidism diagnosis. This sample holds PBMCs from about 10 ml fresh peripheral blood. The CDR3 contains 13 residues. Per the germline V gene, CDR1 is DFQATT and CDR2 is SNEGSKA (reference sequence). Trimming pared 6 bases from V and 1 base from J, leaving 13 bases between. The data were obtained in a study of T cells in Graves' hyperthyroidism and ophthalmopathy. Notes on the study in general: Blood also showed most of the thyroid clonotypes that were expanded above 0.001. A 13 V-J signature model discriminated ophthalmopathy versus stable hyperthyroidism.

TCR beta CDR3 regions were amplified from RNA transcripts. The HTBI primer set was used in a first-round RT-PCR of the TCR CDR3. TCRdb reprocessed the multiplex PCR reads via MiXCR and lists one record per CDR3 protein. The sample shows approximately 720,000 distinct CDR3 sequences, about 19% of them seen only once. The origin of this receptor is a woman in her fifties or sixties with Graves' hyperthyroidism that later progressed to Graves' ophthalmopathy. The sequencing sample was made of blood. The V gene is TRBV20-1, the J gene TRBJ2-7, with D perhaps TRBD1 or TRBD2 (5 bases each). The CDR3: CSATGTASYEQYF. The CDR3 bases are TGCAGTGCAACCGGGACCGCATCCTACGAGCAGTACTTC.